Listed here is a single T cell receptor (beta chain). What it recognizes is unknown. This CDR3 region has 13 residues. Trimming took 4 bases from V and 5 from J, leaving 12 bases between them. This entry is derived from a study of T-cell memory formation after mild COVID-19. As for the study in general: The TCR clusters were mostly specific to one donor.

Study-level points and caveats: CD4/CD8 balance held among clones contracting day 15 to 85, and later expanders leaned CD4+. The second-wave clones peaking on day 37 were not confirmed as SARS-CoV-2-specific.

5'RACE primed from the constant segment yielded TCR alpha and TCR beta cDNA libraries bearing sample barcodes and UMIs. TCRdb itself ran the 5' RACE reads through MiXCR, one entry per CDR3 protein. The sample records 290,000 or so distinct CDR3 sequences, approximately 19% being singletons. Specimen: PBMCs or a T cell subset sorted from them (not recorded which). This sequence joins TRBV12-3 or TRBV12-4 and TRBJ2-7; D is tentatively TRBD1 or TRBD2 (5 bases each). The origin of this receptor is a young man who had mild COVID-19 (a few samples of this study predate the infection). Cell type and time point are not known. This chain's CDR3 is CASSSWLGDEQYV. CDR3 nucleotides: TGTGCCAGCAGTTCTTGGCTGGGGGACGAGCAGTACGTC.